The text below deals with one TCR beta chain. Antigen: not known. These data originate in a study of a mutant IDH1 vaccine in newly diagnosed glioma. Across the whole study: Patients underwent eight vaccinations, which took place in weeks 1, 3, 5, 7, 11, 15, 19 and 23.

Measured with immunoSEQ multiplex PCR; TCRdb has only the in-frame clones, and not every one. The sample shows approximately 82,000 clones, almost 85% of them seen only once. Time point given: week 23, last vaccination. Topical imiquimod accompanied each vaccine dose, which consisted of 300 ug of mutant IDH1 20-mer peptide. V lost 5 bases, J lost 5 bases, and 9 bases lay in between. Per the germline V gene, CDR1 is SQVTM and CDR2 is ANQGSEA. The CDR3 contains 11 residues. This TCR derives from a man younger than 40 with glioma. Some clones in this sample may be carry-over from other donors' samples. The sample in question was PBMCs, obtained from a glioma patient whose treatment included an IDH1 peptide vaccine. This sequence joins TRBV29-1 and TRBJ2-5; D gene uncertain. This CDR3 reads CSVIGLETQYF. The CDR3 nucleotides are TGCAGCGTTATAGGGTTGGAGACCCAGTACTTC.